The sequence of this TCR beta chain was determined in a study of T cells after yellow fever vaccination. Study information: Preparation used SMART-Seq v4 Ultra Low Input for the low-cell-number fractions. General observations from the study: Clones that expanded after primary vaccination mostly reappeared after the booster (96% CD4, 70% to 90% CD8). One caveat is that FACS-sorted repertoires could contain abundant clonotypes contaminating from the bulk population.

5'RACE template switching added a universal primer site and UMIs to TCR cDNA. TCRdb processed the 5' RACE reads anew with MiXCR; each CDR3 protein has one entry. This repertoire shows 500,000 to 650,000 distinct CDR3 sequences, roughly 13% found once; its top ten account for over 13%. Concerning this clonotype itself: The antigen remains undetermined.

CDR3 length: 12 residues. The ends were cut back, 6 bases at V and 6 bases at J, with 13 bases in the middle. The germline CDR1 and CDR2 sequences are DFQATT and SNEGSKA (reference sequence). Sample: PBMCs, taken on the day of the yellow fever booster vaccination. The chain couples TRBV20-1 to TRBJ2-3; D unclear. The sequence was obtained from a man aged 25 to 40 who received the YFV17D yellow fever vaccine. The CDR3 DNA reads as TGCAGTGCCCCCCATGACACCGATACGCAGTATTTT. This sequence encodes CSAPHDTDTQYF.